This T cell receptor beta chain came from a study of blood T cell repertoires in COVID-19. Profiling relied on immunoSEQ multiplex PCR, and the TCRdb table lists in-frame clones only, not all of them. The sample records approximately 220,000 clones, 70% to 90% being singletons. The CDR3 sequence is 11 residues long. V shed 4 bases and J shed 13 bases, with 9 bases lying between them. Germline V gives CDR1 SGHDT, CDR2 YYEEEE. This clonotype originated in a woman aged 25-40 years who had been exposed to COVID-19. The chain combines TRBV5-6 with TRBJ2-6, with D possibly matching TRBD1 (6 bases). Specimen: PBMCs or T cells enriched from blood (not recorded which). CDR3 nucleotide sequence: TGTGCCAGCAGCGGAGGACAGGTCCTGACTTTC. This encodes CASSGGQVLTF.